The 15 T cell receptor beta chains in this list originate from one sample, sequenced in a study of blood T cell repertoires in COVID-19. TCRdb keeps only in-frame clones here, not all; method: immunoSEQ multiplex PCR. The data show roughly 150,000 clones, roughly 88% seen once. Material: PBMCs or T cells enriched from blood (not recorded which). The receptor source for this set is a man aged 70-80 years who had been exposed to COVID-19.

Details on this clone: Germline is not matched at one junction end, which may reflect a read error. The chain combines TRBV11-2 with TRBJ2-3; the match to TRBD2 covers 14 bases. The CDR3 is 18 amino acids. Germline CDR1 is SGHAT and CDR2 is FQNNGV. The CDR3 nucleotides read TGTGCCAGCACCTTATTGACCGGGACTAGCGGGAGTGCAGATACGCAGTATTTT. It encodes CASTLLTGTSGSADTQYF.

The chain links TRBV9 to TRBJ2-7; TRBD1 agrees at 7 bases. The CDR3 spans 16 residues. V trimming: 1 base; J trimming: 6 bases; junction bases outside the gene matches: 13. Germline lookup yields CDR1 SGDLS and CDR2 YYNGEE. The CDR3 region is CASSVLRHYRGCEQYF. The CDR3 coding sequence is TGTGCCAGCAGCGTATTGCGCCATTACAGGGGATGCGAGCAGTACTTC.

J is TRBJ2-3 and V is TRBV28, with TRBD2 matching 12 bases. The CDR3 length is 18 residues. Germline lookup yields CDR1 MDHEN and CDR2 SYDVKM. Losses at the gene ends were 6 bases for V and 0 bases for J; bases not matched to a gene: 10. CDR3 coding DNA: TGTGCCAGCAGCCCACCTCCGGGACTAGCGGGCAGCACAGATACGCAGTATTTT. Translating it yields CASSPPPGLAGSTDTQYF.

The chain has TRBV19 and TRBJ1-6; TRBD1 is a possible D gene (6 bases). The CDR3 has 14 residues. Looked up from germline, CDR1 is LNHDA and CDR2 is SQIVND (reference sequence). The ends were cut back, 5 bases at V and 8 bases at J, with 13 bases in the middle. Here the CDR3 DNA reads TGTGCCAGTAGTCCCCAGGGGACGGATTCACCCCTCCACTTT. The encoded protein is CASSPQGTDSPLHF.

V is TRBV28 and J is TRBJ1-1; D is undetermined. Germline V gene lookup returns CDR1 MDHEN and CDR2 SYDVKM. V was cut by 3 bases and J by 2 bases, with 16 bases left in between. CDR3 length equals 16 residues. The CDR3 is CASSFQNPEGNTEAFF. DNA for the CDR3: TGTGCCAGCAGTTTCCAAAATCCTGAGGGAAACACTGAAGCTTTCTTT.

The J gene is TRBJ2-7, the V gene TRBV10-2; TRBD2 matches at 7 bases. The CDR3 is 14 residues long. V trimming: 7 bases; J trimming: 2 bases; junction bases outside the gene matches: 8. The V gene's germline CDR1 is WSHSY and CDR2 SAAADI. The CDR3 sequence is CASNLGRGAYEQYF. CDR3 coding DNA: TGCGCCAGCAACCTAGGACGGGGGGCCTACGAGCAGTACTTC.

The chain has TRBV12-3 or TRBV12-4 and TRBJ2-7; D is possibly TRBD1 (5 bases). Trimming shortened V by 6 bases and J by 0 bases, and 6 bases separated the two germline ends. The CDR3 runs to 12 residues. The CDR3 sequence: CASSDSSYEQYF. The CDR3 coding sequence is TGTGCCAGCAGCGACAGCTCCTACGAGCAGTACTTC.

V gene TRBV19 combines with J gene TRBJ1-5; the match to TRBD1 covers 10 bases. Germline trimming cut 9 bases from V and 1 base from J; bases unmatched to any gene: 9. Germline V gene lookup returns CDR1 LNHDA and CDR2 SQIVND (reference sequence). This CDR3 contains 16 residues. Here the CDR3 DNA reads TGTGCCAGCTCCGGGACAGGGGTCGGGAGCAATCAGCCCCAGCATTTT. Translating gives CASSGTGVGSNQPQHF.

V gene TRBV7-2 combines with J gene TRBJ2-2; D remains unclear. Germline loops: CDR1 SGHTA, CDR2 FQGNSA. V lost 1 base to trimming and J lost 1 base, with 4 bases between them. The CDR3 runs to 14 residues. DNA of the CDR3: TGTGCCAGCAGCTTAGGGCAGAACACCGGGGAGCTGTTTTTT. Protein sequence: CASSLGQNTGELFF.

The rearrangement uses TRBV5-1 and TRBJ1-2; the D gene is possibly TRBD1 (6 bases). CDR3 length: 13 residues. From germline, CDR1 is SGHRS and CDR2 YFSETQ. V was trimmed by 4 bases and J by 8 bases, leaving 15 bases between them. In DNA form, the CDR3 reads TGCGCCAGCAGCCTTCAGGGGAGAGGGGGCTACACCTTC. Translation: CASSLQGRGGYTF.

The CDR3 spells CASSIGGADYTDTQYF. CDR3 sequence (DNA): TGTGCCAGTAGTATAGGAGGGGCGGACTACACAGATACGCAGTATTTT. The J gene is TRBJ2-3, the V gene TRBV19; D perhaps matches TRBD2 (6 bases). The CDR3 runs to 16 residues. CDR1 LNHDA and CDR2 SQIVND come from the germline V gene (reference sequence). V lost 1 base, J lost 2 bases, and 13 bases lay in between.

This clone was recorded a few times. The rearrangement uses TRBV7-2 and TRBJ1-3; no reliable D call. The V gene's germline CDR1 is SGHTA and CDR2 FQGNSA. CDR3 length: 14 residues. The V gene lost 8 bases and the J gene lost 0 bases, with 11 bases spanning the gap. The CDR3 DNA reads TGTGCCAGCGATCCGGGGAGCTCTGGAAACACCATATATTTT. This translates into CASDPGSSGNTIYF.

The rearrangement uses TRBV6-1 and TRBJ1-1; perhaps TRBD1 as D (5 bases). Germline V CDR1 and CDR2: MNHNS, SASEGT. CDR3 length: 16 residues. Trimming took 0 bases from V and 0 from J, leaving 11 bases between them. For the CDR3, the DNA is TGTGCCAGCAGTGAAGCGCCAAAGGGGATGAACACTGAAGCTTTCTTT. Encoded protein: CASSEAPKGMNTEAFF.

V usage is TRBV5-1 and J usage is TRBJ1-1; possibly TRBD1 for D (5 bases). This CDR3 spans 15 amino acids. Germline V gene data show CDR1 as SGHRS and CDR2 as YFSETQ. Trimming pared 0 bases from V and 5 bases from J, leaving 14 bases between. CDR3: CASSLADSGGTEAFF. DNA of the CDR3: TGCGCCAGCAGCTTGGCCGACAGCGGGGGGACTGAAGCTTTCTTT.

The rearrangement links TRBV24-1 to TRBJ2-1; TRBD1 agrees at 11 bases. This CDR3 has 18 amino acids. V gave up 5 bases and J gave up 3 bases; unmatched junction bases: 11. From germline, CDR1 is KGHDR and CDR2 SFDVKD. The CDR3 protein is CATSGQTRTGGLYNEQFF. The CDR3 coding sequence is TGTGCCACCAGTGGCCAAACCCGGACAGGGGGCCTCTACAATGAGCAGTTCTTC.